Listed here are 7 T cell receptor beta chains from one sample, sequenced in a study of cytomegalovirus exposure and HLA in healthy donors. The PCR contained 60 Vbeta and 13 Jbeta primers. Produced via immunoSEQ multiplex PCR; TCRdb's table is partial and in-frame only. The data contain over 120,000 clones, approximately 84% of them seen just once; the ten biggest clones take up approximately 1.5%. Sequencing was performed on PBMCs. Every receptor here comes from a man under 40 in good health and CMV-seropositive.

This clone has a handful of counts. This chain uses TRBV6-5 with TRBJ1-3, with D possibly TRBD1 on 5 matching bases. The V end lost 4 bases, the J end lost 3 bases, and 10 bases lay between the germline ends. This CDR3 has 14 amino acids. Germline V CDR1 and CDR2: MNHEY, SVGAGI. CDR3 nucleotide sequence: TGTGCCAGCAGTTTAGGGGCTCGTGGAAACACCATATATTTT. It specifies CASSLGARGNTIYF.

The chain joins TRBV28 to TRBJ1-5; perhaps TRBD1 as D (5 bases). V lost 4 bases and J lost 5, with 15 bases in between. This CDR3 comprises 15 residues. Looked up from germline, CDR1 is MDHEN and CDR2 is SYDVKM. CDR3 sequence reads: CASSSRVPADQPQHF. The CDR3 nucleotides read TGTGCCAGCAGTTCCAGGGTTCCCGCTGATCAGCCCCAGCATTTT.

There are a few counts of this clone. The CDR3 loop is CASSYGGNYNEQFF. CDR3 nucleotides: TGTGCCAGCAGTTACGGCGGGAACTACAATGAGCAGTTCTTC. The chain carries TRBV6-5 and TRBJ2-1, with TRBD2 as a possible D gene (6 bases). Germline V gene lookup returns CDR1 MNHEY and CDR2 SVGAGI. This CDR3 contains 14 residues. Trimming removed 2 bases from V and 3 bases from J, with 8 bases in between.

The V and J genes are TRBV7-9 and TRBJ2-5; 9 nucleotides agree with TRBD2. CDR1 is SEHNR and CDR2 is FQNEAQ in the germline V gene (reference sequence). This CDR3 contains 15 residues. V lost 1 base, J lost 5 bases, and 5 bases stayed unmatched. The CDR3 bases are TGTGCCAGCAGCTTAGGCCTAGCGGGAAGGGAGACCCAGTACTTC. Its translation is CASSLGLAGRETQYF.

Here the CDR3 DNA reads TGTGCCAGCAGCCAGGACTCATGGTCCTACGAGCAGTACTTC. Translated, it gives CASSQDSWSYEQYF. This chain joins TRBV7-9 and TRBJ2-7, with D maybe TRBD2 (5 bases). CDR1 is SEHNR, CDR2 FQNEAQ, per germline (reference sequence). This CDR3 region has 14 residues. The germline V and J ends were trimmed by 5 bases and 1 base, with 12 bases remaining between them.

The chain carries TRBV11-3 and TRBJ2-5; 9 positions match TRBD2. CDR1 and CDR2 (germline): SGHNT, YENEEA. The CDR3 consists of 17 residues. The V gene end was trimmed by 1 base and the J gene end by 2 bases; junction bases not matched to a gene: 8. Written as DNA, the CDR3 is TGTGCCAGCAGCTTAGGGGGCGGGGGGGTCCAGCAAGAGACCCAGTACTTC. Translating gives CASSLGGGGVQQETQYF.

This clone was recorded once. The J gene is TRBJ1-1, the V gene TRBV9, with TRBD1 identical over 7 bases. Germline V gene data show CDR1 as SGDLS and CDR2 as YYNGEE. The CDR3 is 15 residues long. The V segment lost 3 bases and the J segment 1 base; nucleotides outside the gene matches: 6. DNA for the CDR3: TGTGCCAGCAGCGCCGGGACAGCCAAGAACACTGAAGCTTTCTTT. Encoded protein: CASSAGTAKNTEAFF.